Here is one T cell receptor (beta chain) with its context. Its antigen is unknown. The germline V and J ends were trimmed by 5 bases and 6 bases, with 11 bases remaining between them. Germline V gene sequence: CDR1 MNHEY, CDR2 SMNVEV (reference sequence). The CDR3 is made up of 14 amino acids. This sample is part of a study of graft-versus-host responses after intestinal transplantation. Study-level findings and limits: Recipient marrow showed GvH clones, some seen first in ileum or blood.

Sequencing used immunoSEQ multiplex PCR; TCRdb keeps in-frame clones, though not all of them. The data show approximately 130,000 clones, over 85% seen once. This TCR derives from a human donor who received an intestinal transplant. The J gene is TRBJ1-6, the V gene TRBV27; D is uncertain. Sample: unstimulated CD4+ T cells sorted from spleen or lymph node cells, taken before intestinal transplant. The CDR3 bases are TGTGCCAGCAGTAGAGGGTCAGTTAATTCACCCCTCCACTTT. Translation: CASSRGSVNSPLHF.